The sequence of this T cell receptor (beta chain) was determined in a study of cytomegalovirus exposure and HLA in healthy donors. This clone was recorded a few times. The antigen is unknown. It was with 60 Vbeta and 13 Jbeta primers that the PCR ran. Profiled with immunoSEQ multiplex PCR; TCRdb holds only in-frame clones, not every one. The top ten hold less than 2.5% of the sample, which has around 130,000 clones, about 76% seen once. V gave up 8 bases and J gave up 2 bases; unmatched junction bases: 12. CDR1 is WNHNN and CDR2 is SYGVQD in the germline V gene (reference sequence). The CDR3 has 17 residues. General study findings and limits: The study recorded some 160 TCR beta chains that were cytomegalovirus-associated. The classifier, whose performance was assessed in both the original and validation cohorts, reportedly diagnosed cytomegalovirus status with high specificity and sensitivity.

This chain connects TRBV10-1 to TRBJ2-7; 13 bases are shared with TRBD2. Input material: PBMCs. The TCR originated in a woman between 35 and 50 years old in good health and CMV-seronegative. The CDR3 is CASFRPGLAGPAYEQYF. CDR3 nucleotide sequence: TGCGCCAGCTTCCGACCGGGACTAGCGGGACCCGCCTACGAGCAGTACTTC.